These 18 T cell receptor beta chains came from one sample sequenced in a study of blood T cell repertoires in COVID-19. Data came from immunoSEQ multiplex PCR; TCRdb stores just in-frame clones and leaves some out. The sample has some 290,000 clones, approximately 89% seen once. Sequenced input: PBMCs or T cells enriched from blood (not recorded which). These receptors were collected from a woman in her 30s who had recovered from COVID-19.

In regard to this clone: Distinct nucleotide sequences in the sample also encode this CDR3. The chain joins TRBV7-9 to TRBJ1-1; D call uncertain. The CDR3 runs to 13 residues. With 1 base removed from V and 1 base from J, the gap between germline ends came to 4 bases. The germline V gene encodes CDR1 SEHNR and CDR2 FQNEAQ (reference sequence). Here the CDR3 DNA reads TGTGCCAGCAGCTTAGATCGGAACACTGAAGCTTTCTTT. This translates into CASSLDRNTEAFF.

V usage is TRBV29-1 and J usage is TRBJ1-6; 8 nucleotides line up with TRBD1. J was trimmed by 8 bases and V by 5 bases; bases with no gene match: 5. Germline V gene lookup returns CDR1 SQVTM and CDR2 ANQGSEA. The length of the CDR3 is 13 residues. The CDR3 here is CSVQQGGDSPLHF. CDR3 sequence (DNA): TGCAGCGTTCAACAGGGGGGGGATTCACCCCTCCACTTT.

The DNA for the CDR3 is TGTGCCAGTAGTCCACAGGGGGCTCGGCGCGAGACCCAGTACTTC. Translating it yields CASSPQGARRETQYF. This rearrangement joins TRBV19 to TRBJ2-5, with 9 bases identical to TRBD1. CDR1 and CDR2 from the germline V gene are LNHDA and SQIVND (reference sequence). The CDR3 extends over 15 amino acids. V shed 5 bases and J 5 bases; nucleotides not matched to a gene: 9.

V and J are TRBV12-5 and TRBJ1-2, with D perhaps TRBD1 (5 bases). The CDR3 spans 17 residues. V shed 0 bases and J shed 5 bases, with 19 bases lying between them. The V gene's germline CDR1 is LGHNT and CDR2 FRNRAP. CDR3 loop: CASGLVVRRGREYGYTF. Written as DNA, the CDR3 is TGTGCTAGTGGTTTGGTCGTGCGGCGGGGCAGAGAATATGGCTACACCTTC. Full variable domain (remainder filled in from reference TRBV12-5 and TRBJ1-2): DARVTQTPRHKVTEMGQEVTMRCQPILGHNTVFWYRQTMMQGLELLAYFRNRAPLDDSGMPKDRFSAEMPDATLATLKIQPSEPRDSAVYFCASGLVVRRGREYGYTFGSGTRLTVV.

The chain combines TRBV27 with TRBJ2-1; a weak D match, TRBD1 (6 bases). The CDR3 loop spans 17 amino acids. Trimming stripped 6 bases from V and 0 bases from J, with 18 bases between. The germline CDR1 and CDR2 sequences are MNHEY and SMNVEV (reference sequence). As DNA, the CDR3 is TGTGCCAGCAGGACTTACTACGGGACAAGCTCCTACAATGAGCAGTTCTTC. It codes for CASRTYYGTSSYNEQFF.

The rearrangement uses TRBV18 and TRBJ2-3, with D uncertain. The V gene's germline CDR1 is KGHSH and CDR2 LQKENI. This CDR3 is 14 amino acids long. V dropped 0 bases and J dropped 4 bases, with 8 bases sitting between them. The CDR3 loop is CASSPPLSPDTQYF. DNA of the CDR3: TGTGCCAGCTCACCACCTCTATCCCCAGATACGCAGTATTTT.

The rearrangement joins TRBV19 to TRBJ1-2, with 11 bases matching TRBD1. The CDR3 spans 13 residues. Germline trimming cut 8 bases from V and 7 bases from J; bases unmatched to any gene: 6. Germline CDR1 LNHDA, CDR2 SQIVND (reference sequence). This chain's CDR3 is CASSGTGGFGYTF. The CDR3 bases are TGTGCCAGTTCCGGGACAGGGGGTTTTGGCTACACCTTC.

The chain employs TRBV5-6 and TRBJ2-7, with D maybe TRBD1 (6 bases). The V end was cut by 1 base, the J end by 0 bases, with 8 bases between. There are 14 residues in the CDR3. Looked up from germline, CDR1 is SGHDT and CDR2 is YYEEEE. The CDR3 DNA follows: TGTGCCAGCAGCTTGTGGGACAACTCCTACGAGCAGTACTTC. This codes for CASSLWDNSYEQYF.

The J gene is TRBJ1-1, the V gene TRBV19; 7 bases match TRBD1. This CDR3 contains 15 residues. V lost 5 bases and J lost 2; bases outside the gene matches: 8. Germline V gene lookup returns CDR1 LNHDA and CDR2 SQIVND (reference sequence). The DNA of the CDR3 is TGTGCCAGTAGTTCGTCACAGGGGATAAACACTGAAGCTTTCTTT. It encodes CASSSSQGINTEAFF.

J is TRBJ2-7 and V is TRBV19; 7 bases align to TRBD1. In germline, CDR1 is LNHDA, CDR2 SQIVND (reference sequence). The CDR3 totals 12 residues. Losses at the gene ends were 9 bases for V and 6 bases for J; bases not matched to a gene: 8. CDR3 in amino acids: CASQQGTGEQYF. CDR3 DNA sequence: TGTGCCAGCCAACAGGGGACGGGCGAGCAGTACTTC.

Written as DNA, the CDR3 is TGTGCCAGCAGGACAGGGGTTACGACAGATACGCAGTATTTT. Translating gives CASRTGVTTDTQYF. The genes are TRBV2 and TRBJ2-3; 8 bases match TRBD1. Germline trimming cut 6 bases from V and 3 bases from J; bases unmatched to any gene: 5. Germline CDR1 is SNHLY and CDR2 is FYNNEI. The CDR3 extends over 14 amino acids.

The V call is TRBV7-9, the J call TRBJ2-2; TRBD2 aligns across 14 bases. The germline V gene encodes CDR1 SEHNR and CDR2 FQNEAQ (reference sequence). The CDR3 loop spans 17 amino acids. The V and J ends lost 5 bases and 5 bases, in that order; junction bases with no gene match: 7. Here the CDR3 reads CASSRGLAGVLTGELFF. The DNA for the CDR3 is TGTGCCAGCAGCCGGGGACTAGCGGGAGTTTTGACCGGGGAGCTGTTTTTT.

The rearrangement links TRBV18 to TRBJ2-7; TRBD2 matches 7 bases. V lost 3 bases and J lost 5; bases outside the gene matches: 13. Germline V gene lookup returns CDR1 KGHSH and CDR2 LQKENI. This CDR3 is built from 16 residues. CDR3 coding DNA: TGTGCCAGCTCACCCATCGAAATAGCGGGTATCAACGAGCAGTACTTC. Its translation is CASSPIEIAGINEQYF.

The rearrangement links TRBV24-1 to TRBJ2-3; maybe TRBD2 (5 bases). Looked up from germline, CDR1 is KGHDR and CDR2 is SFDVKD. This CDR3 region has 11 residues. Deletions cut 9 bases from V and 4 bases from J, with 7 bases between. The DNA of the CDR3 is TGTGCCACCGAGGGCTCAGATACGCAGTATTTT. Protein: CATEGSDTQYF.

CDR3 bases: TGTGCCAGCAGTGAGGGCCGGGACAACCGGGGTAATCAGCCCCAGCATTTT. It is translated as CASSEGRDNRGNQPQHF. The chain links TRBV6-1 to TRBJ1-5; tentative D call: TRBD1 (6 bases). Between the trimmed V and J ends, which lost 3 bases and 4 bases, there was a span of 19 bases. The CDR3 totals 17 residues. Germline V gives CDR1 MNHNS, CDR2 SASEGT.

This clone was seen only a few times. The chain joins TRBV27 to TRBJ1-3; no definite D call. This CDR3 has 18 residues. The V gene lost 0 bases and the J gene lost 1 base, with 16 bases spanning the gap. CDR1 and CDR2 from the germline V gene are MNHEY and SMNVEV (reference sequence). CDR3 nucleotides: TGTGCCAGCAGTTTATCGGCCCAGGCATCGAGATCTGGAAACACCATATATTTT. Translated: CASSLSAQASRSGNTIYF.

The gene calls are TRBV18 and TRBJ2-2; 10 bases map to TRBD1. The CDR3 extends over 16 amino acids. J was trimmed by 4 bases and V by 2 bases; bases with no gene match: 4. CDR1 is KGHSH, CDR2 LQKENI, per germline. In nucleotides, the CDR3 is TGTGCCAGCTCACCAGTTCGGACAGGGGGCACCGGGGAGCTGTTTTTT. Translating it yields CASSPVRTGGTGELFF.

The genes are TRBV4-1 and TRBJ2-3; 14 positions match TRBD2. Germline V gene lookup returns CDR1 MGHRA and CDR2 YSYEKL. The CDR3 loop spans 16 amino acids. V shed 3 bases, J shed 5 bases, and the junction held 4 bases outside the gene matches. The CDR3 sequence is CASSHRLAGGKDTQYF. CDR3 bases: TGCGCCAGCAGCCACCGACTAGCGGGAGGGAAAGATACGCAGTATTTT.